A single sample gave rise to the 6 T cell receptor beta chains below, sequenced in a study of T cells after yellow fever vaccination. Each CDR3 protein gets one entry after TCRdb re-called the 5' RACE reads with MiXCR. The sample lists roughly 500,000 distinct CDR3 sequences, roughly a fifth occurring once. The sample here was PBMCs, taken 15 days after the yellow fever booster vaccination. The receptors stem from a man aged 25-40 years who received the YFV17D yellow fever vaccine.

This clonotype turned up a few times. The chain carries TRBV18 and TRBJ2-1; D call uncertain. The CDR3 is made up of 15 amino acids. V was cut by 4 bases and J by 8 bases, with 18 bases left in between. Germline values: CDR1 KGHSH, CDR2 LQKENI. CDR3 residues: CASSLGVEKTHEQFF. The CDR3 DNA sequence: TGTGCCAGCTCACTCGGTGTCGAGAAGACCCATGAGCAGTTCTTC.

This clonotype has more than one count but fewer than ten. V is TRBV3-1 and J is TRBJ2-5; 7 nucleotides agree with TRBD1. Germline assignment: CDR1 LGHDT and CDR2 YNNKEL (reference sequence). V trimming: 6 bases; J trimming: 2 bases; junction bases outside the gene matches: 12. This CDR3 has 16 residues. The DNA for the CDR3 is TGTGCCAGCAGTCCAGATAAAAACAGGGGACAAGAGACCCAGTACTTC. It codes for CASSPDKNRGQETQYF.

The J gene is TRBJ2-5, the V gene TRBV29-1; D unresolved. Germline-derived CDR1 and CDR2 are SQVTM and ANQGSEA. The CDR3 covers 12 residues. Trimming left V 4 bases short and J 4 bases short, with 10 bases between. The CDR3 is CSVGLSVETQYF. The DNA of the CDR3 is TGCAGCGTTGGGTTGTCAGTAGAGACCCAGTACTTC. Full variable domain (outside the CDR3, taken from reference TRBV29-1 and TRBJ2-5): SAVISQKPSRDICQRGTSLTIQCQVDSQVTMMFWYRQQPGQSLTLIATANQGSEATYESGFVIDKFPISRPNLTFSTLTVSNMSPEDSSIYLCSVGLSVETQYFGPGTRLLVL.

V gene TRBV5-1 combines with J gene TRBJ2-7; a possible D gene is TRBD1 (5 bases). The CDR3 loop spans 14 amino acids. Between the trimmed V and J ends, which lost 1 base and 3 bases, there was a span of 11 bases. Germline V gene data show CDR1 as SGHRS and CDR2 as YFSETQ. The CDR3 reads CASSLQGPNYEQYF. CDR3 nucleotides: TGCGCCAGCAGCTTGCAGGGTCCGAACTACGAGCAGTACTTC.

The rearrangement joins TRBV7-9 to TRBJ2-1; the D call may be TRBD1 or TRBD2 (5 bases each). The CDR3 spans 12 residues. Per the germline V gene, CDR1 is SEHNR and CDR2 is FQNEAQ (reference sequence). V lost 6 bases, J lost 6 bases, and 9 bases lay in between. The CDR3 DNA follows: TGTGCCAGCAGGAAGGGACCCAATGAGCAGTTCTTC. Amino acid sequence: CASRKGPNEQFF. Filled out from reference TRBV7-9 and TRBJ2-1, the complete variable domain reads DTGVSQNPRHKITKRGQNVTFRCDPISEHNRLYWYRQTLGQGPEFLTYFQNEAQLEKSRLLSDRFSAERPKGSFSTLEIQRTEQGDSAMYLCASRKGPNEQFFGPGTRLTVL.

This clonotype was picked up many times. The rearrangement joins TRBV7-2 to TRBJ2-2; no definite D call. The germline V gene encodes CDR1 SGHTA and CDR2 FQGNSA. The CDR3 sequence is 11 residues long. Trimming cost V 4 bases and J 6 bases, with 3 bases left between them. The CDR3 coding sequence is TGTGCCAGCAGCTACTCCGGGGAGCTGTTTTTT. Translating gives CASSYSGELFF.